This T cell receptor beta chain is drawn from a study of CD8 T cells in ankylosing spondylitis. The V gene end was trimmed by 3 bases and the J gene end by 7 bases; junction bases not matched to a gene: 13. The CDR3 is made up of 16 amino acids. Germline CDR1 reads GTSNPN; CDR2 reads SVGIG (reference sequence). One entry per CDR3 protein results from TCRdb running MiXCR on the 5' RACE reads. The sample records 200,000 to 250,000 distinct CDR3 sequences, under 30% being singletons. Points on this clonotype: Its antigen is currently unknown.

General observations from the study: Blood from ankylosing spondylitis patients appeared to carry a characteristic eight-variant TCR beta motif.

The V and J genes are TRBV30 and TRBJ2-3; TRBD1 matches 10 bases. This TCR was sampled from a male donor with ankylosing spondylitis or in good health (not recorded which). The sample taken for sequencing was blood, either unsorted or a sorted T cell fraction (not recorded which). DNA of the CDR3: TGTGCCTGGAGCGACAGGGGGCGCGGTCGGAGAAATACGCAGTATTTT. This codes for CAWSDRGRGRRNTQYF.